This T cell receptor beta chain comes out of a study of identical twins. Germline CDR1 SGHTA, CDR2 FQGNSA. The CDR3 covers 14 residues. V lost 5 bases and J lost 5, with 13 bases in between. This clonotype was observed a handful of times. Its antigen remains unknown. The study, taken as a whole, reports: Beta out-of-frame sequences showed weaker excess twin sharing. Conclusions were based on cross-sectional statistical analysis, without following the same donors.

TCRdb analysed the 5' RACE reads with MiXCR anew, one entry per CDR3 protein. The table has some 1,700,000 distinct CDR3 sequences, less than 40% seen once. Sequencing was done on a sample of cord blood. The chain has TRBV7-2 and TRBJ2-1; D call uncertain. The sequence derives from a newborn girl in good health. The chain's CDR3 is CASSPETGNNEQFF. CDR3 nucleotide sequence: TGTGCCAGCAGCCCTGAGACTGGAAACAATGAGCAGTTCTTC.